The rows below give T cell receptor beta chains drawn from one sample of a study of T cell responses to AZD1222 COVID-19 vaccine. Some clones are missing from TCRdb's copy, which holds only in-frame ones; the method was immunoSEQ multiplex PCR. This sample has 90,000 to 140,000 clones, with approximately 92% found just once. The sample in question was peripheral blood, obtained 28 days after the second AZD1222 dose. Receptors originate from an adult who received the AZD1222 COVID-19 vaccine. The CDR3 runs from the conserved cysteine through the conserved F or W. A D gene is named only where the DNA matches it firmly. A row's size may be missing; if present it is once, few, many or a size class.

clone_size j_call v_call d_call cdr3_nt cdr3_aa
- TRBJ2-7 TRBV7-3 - TGTGCCAGCAGCTTAAGGGGCGGGGAAAACTACGAGCAGTACTTC CASSLRGGENYEQYF
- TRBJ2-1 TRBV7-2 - TGTGCCAGCAGCTTACAATCCGGGACAAACAATGAGCAGTTCTTC CASSLQSGTNNEQFF
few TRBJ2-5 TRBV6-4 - TGTGCCAGCAGCCACCGCGCACAAGAGACCCAGTACTTC CASSHRAQETQYF
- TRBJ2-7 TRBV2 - TGTGCCAGCAAGCGCCGTTACTCCTACGAGCAGTACTTC CASKRRYSYEQYF
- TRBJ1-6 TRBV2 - TGTGCCAGCAGGACAGAGAGCTCCTATAATTCACCCCTCCACTTT CASRTESSYNSPLHF
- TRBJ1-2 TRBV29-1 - TGCAGCGTTGAAAAGGGGACCGGGATGGCTGGCTACACCTTC CSVEKGTGMAGYTF
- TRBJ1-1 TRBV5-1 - TGCGCCAGCAGCTCAGGGTCCAACGGTGAAGCTTTCTTT CASSSGSNGEAFF
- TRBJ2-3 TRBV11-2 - TGTGCCAGCAGCTCCCAGAACACAGATACGCAGTATTTT CASSSQNTDTQYF
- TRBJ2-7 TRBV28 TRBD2 TGTGCCAGCAGCCGACTAGCGGGAGGCTACGAGCAGTACTTC CASSRLAGGYEQYF
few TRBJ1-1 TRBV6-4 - TGTGCCAGCAGCGCACAGGTTAACACTGAAGCTTTCTTT CASSAQVNTEAFF
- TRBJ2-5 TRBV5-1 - TGCGCCAGCAGCTTGGGAGGAATGGTAGTATCCCAGTACTTC CASSLGGMVVSQYF
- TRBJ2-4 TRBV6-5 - TGTGCCAGCAGCCCACTCGTGGTTGGTAGAAACATTCAGTACTTC CASSPLVVGRNIQYF
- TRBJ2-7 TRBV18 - TGTGCCAGCTCACCACCGGGACTCGACTCCTACGAGCAGTACTTC CASSPPGLDSYEQYF
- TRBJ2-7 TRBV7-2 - TGTGCCAGCGCGGGCCCTCGGGGCTACGAGCAGTACTTC CASAGPRGYEQYF
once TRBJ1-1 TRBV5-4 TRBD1 TGTGCCAGCAGCCCCTCGGACAGGGCGACGAACGCTGAAGCTTTCTTT CASSPSDRATNAEAFF
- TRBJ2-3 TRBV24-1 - TGTGCCACCAGTGACCCGGGTGGGGTGGATACGCAGTATTTT CATSDPGGVDTQYF
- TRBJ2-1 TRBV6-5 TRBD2 TGTGCCAGCAGTCTTAGCGGGAATGAGCAGTTCTTC CASSLSGNEQFF
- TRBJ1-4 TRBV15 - TGTGCCACCAGCAGAGATTCGGGGGAGGATGAAAAACTGTTTTTT CATSRDSGEDEKLFF
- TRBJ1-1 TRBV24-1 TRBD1 TGTGCCACCAGTGATTTACGGGACAGTGAAGCTTTCTTT CATSDLRDSEAFF
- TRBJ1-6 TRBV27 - TGTGCCAGCAGTTCTGGACAAGTTAATAATTCACCCCTCCACTTT CASSSGQVNNSPLHF
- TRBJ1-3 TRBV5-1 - TGCGCCAGCAGCCTCACGACGGGTAGCTCTGGAAACACCATATATTTT CASSLTTGSSGNTIYF
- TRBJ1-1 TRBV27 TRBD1 TGTGCCAGCAGTCCCCTCGACAGGGGAACTGAAGCTTTCTTT CASSPLDRGTEAFF
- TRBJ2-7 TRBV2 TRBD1 TGTGCCAGCAACGGACAGGGTTCCTACGAGCAGTACTTC CASNGQGSYEQYF
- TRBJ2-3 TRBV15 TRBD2 TGTGCCACCAGCAGAGGGGCGGGAGGCCCCTCGCAGTATTTT CATSRGAGGPSQYF
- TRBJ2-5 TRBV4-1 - TGCGCCAGCAGCCTCCCTCCCGGGACTCCCCAAGAGACCCAGTACTTC CASSLPPGTPQETQYF
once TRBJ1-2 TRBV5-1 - TGCGCCAGCAGCTTGGACGGGACACCCGGTGGCTATGGCTACACCTTC CASSLDGTPGGYGYTF
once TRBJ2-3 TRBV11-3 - TGTGCCAGCAGCAAGGGGAACACAGATACGCAGTATTTT CASSKGNTDTQYF
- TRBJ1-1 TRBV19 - TGTGCCAGTAGTGCCCACGGGAACACTGAAGCTTTCTTT CASSAHGNTEAFF
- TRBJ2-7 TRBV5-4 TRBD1 TGTGCCAGCAGCCCAGACAGGGGGCGATACGAGCAGTACTTC CASSPDRGRYEQYF
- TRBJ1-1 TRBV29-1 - TGCAGCGTTCGGGGGGTGGGCACTGAAGCTTTCTTT CSVRGVGTEAFF
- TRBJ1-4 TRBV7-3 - TGTGCCAGCAGGCTGAGACCGGGCGAAAAACTGTTTTTT CASRLRPGEKLFF
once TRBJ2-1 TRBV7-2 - TGTGCCAGCAGCGTCCTGGCGGGGCACGTGGGAGAGCAGTTCTTC CASSVLAGHVGEQFF
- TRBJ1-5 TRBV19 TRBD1 TGTGCCAGTAGTAGGGGACAGGGTGCTCAGCCCCAGCATTTT CASSRGQGAQPQHF
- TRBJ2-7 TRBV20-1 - TGCAGTGCTAGTGTTTACGAGCAGTACTTC CSASVYEQYF
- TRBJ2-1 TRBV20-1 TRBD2 TGCAGTGCTAGTAAGACTAGTGCCGCGCCGGGGGGGTTCTTC CSASKTSAAPGGFF
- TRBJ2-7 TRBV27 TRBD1 TGTGCCAGCAGTCCGGGACAGTCCCCCTTGGAGCAGTACTTC CASSPGQSPLEQYF
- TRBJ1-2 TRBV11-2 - TGTGCCAGCAGCTCCCGGGACAAGGGCTATGGCTACACCTTC CASSSRDKGYGYTF
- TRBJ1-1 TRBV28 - TGTGCCAGCAGTCTTTCGGGGGACACTGAAGCTTTCTTT CASSLSGDTEAFF
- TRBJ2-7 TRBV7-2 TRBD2 TGTGCCAGCAGCATCACCGGGACTAGCGTATACGAGCAGTACTTC CASSITGTSVYEQYF
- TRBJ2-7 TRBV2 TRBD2 TGTGCCAGCAGCTCGGGACTAGGGGTCCTGTACGAGCAGTACTTC CASSSGLGVLYEQYF
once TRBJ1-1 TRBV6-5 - TGTGCCAGCAGTTACGAGCTGCGAGTTGGCACTGAAGCTTTCTTT CASSYELRVGTEAFF
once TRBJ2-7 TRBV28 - TGTGCCAGCAGTTCCACTAGATCCTACGAGCAGTACTTC CASSSTRSYEQYF
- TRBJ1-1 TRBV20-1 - TGCAGTGCTAGTGCCCCTTCCGAAGCTTTCTTT CSASAPSEAFF
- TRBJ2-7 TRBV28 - TGTGCCAGCAGTTATTGGCAGGGGGGAGGCGAGCAGTACTTC CASSYWQGGGEQYF
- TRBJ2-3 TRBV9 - TGTGCCAGCAGCGCGGAAGAGATAAGCACAGATACGCAGTATTTT CASSAEEISTDTQYF
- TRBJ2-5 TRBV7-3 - TGTGCCAGCAGCTTAGGCGGGACTCCGAAAGAGACCCAGTACTTC CASSLGGTPKETQYF
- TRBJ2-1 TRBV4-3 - TGCGCCAGCAGCCAAATGGGGGAGCGCTCCGAGCAGTTCTTC CASSQMGERSEQFF
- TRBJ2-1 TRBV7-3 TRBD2 TGTGCCAGCAGCTTAGGCTTGGGCCTAGCGGGGAGAGAGCAGTTCTTC CASSLGLGLAGREQFF
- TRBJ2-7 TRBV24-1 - TGTGCCACCAGTGATTCCGGACCAAAATCCCGGTACGAGCAGTACTTC CATSDSGPKSRYEQYF
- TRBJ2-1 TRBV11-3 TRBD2 TGTGCCAGCAGCTTAGGCTCCCTAGCGGGCAGGGGTTACAATGAGCAGTTCTTC CASSLGSLAGRGYNEQFF
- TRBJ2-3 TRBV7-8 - TGTGCCAGCAGCCCCCTGGGGTCTTACGATACGCAGTATTTT CASSPLGSYDTQYF
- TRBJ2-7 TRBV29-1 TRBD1 TGCAGCGTTGAAAGTGAAACAGGGGGTTTTTACGAGCAGTACTTC CSVESETGGFYEQYF
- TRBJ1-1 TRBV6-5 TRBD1 TGTGCCAGCAGCCGGGACAGGGGGCTCGGCACTGAAGCTTTCTTT CASSRDRGLGTEAFF